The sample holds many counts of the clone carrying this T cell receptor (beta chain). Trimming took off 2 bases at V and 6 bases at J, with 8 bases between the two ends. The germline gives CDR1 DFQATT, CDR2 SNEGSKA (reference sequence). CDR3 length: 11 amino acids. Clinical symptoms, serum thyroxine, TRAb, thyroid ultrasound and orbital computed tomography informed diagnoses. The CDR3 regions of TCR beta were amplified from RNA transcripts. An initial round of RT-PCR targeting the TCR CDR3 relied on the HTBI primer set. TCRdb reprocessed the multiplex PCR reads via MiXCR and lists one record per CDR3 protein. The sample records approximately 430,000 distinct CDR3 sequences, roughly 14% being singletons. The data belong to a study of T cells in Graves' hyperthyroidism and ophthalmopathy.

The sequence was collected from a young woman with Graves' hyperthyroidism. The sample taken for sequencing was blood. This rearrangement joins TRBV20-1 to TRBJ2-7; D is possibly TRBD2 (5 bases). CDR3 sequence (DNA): TGCAGTGCTAGACTTGGAGGCGAGCAGTACTTC. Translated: CSARLGGEQYF.